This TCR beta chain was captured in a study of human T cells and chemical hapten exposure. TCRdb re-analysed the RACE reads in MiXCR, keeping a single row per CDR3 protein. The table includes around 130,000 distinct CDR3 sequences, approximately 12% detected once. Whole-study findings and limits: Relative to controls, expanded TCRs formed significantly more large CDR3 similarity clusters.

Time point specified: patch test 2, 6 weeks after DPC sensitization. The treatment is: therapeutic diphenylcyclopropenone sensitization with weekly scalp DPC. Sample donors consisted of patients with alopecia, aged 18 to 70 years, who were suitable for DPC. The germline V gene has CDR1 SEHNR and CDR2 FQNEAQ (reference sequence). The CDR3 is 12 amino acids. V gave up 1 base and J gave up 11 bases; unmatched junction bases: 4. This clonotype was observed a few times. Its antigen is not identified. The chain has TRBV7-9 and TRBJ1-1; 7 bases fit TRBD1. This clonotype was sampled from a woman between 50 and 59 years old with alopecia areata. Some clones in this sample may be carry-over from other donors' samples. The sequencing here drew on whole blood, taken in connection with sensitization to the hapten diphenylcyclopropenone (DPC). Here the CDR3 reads CASSLGGQYAFF. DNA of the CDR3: TGTGCCAGCAGCTTAGGGGGACAGTACGCTTTCTTT.